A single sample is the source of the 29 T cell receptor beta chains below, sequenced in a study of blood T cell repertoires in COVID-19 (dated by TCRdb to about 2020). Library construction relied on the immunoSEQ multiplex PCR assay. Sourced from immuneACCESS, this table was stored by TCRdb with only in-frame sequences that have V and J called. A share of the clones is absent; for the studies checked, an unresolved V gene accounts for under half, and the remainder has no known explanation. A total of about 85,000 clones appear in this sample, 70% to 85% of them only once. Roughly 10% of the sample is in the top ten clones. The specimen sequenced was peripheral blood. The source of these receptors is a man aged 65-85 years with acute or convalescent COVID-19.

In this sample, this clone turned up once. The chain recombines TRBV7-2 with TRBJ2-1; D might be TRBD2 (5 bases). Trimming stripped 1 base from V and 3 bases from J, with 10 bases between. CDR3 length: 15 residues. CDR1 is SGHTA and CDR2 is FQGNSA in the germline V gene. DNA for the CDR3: TGTGCCAGCAGCTTAGGAGCGGACCTCTACAATGAGCAGTTCTTC. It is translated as CASSLGADLYNEQFF.

The CDR3 sequence is CASSLRGAADTQYF. The CDR3 DNA follows: TGTGCCAGCAGTTTACGGGGGGCCGCAGATACGCAGTATTTT. The chain employs TRBV28 and TRBJ2-3; possibly TRBD2 for D (7 bases). CDR1 and CDR2 (germline): MDHEN, SYDVKM. This CDR3 spans 14 amino acids. V shed 2 bases and J shed 4 bases, with 10 bases lying between them.

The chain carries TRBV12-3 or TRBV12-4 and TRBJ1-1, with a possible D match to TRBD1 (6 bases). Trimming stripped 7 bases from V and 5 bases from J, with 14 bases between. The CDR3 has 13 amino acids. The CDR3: CASNRGTKTEAFF. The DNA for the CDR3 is TGTGCCAGCAATAGAGGGACAAAGACTGAAGCTTTCTTT.

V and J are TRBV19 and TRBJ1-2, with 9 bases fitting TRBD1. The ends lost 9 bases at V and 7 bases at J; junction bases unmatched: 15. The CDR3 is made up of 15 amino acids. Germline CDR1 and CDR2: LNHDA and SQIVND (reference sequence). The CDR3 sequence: CASSAPGQGSSGYTF. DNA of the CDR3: TGTGCCAGCTCGGCCCCGGGACAGGGTTCGTCTGGCTACACCTTC. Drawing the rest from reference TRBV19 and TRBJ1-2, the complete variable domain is DGGITQSPKYLFRKEGQNVTLSCEQNLNHDAMYWYRQDPGQGLRLIYYSQIVNDFQKGDIAEGYSVSREKKESFPLTVTSAQKNPTAFYLCASSAPGQGSSGYTFGSGTRLTVV.

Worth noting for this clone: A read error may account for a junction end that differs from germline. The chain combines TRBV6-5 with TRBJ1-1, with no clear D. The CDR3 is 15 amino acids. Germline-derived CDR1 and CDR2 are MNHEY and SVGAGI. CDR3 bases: TGTGCCAGCAGTAAACGCCGGGAAGGGAACCCTGAAGCTTTCTTT. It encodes CASSKRREGNPEAFF.

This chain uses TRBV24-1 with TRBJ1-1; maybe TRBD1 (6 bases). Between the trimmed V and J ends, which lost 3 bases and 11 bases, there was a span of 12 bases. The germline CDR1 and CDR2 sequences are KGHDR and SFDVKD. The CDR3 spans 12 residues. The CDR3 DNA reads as TGTGCCACCAGTGATGAACGGGGGGCGGCTTTCTTT. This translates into CATSDERGAAFF.

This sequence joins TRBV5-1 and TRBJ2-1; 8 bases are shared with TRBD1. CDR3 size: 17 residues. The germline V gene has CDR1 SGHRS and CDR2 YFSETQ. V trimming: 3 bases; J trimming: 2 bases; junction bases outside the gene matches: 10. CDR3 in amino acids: CASSSFPTGEAYNEQFF. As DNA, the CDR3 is TGCGCCAGCAGCTCCTTTCCGACAGGGGAAGCCTACAATGAGCAGTTCTTC.

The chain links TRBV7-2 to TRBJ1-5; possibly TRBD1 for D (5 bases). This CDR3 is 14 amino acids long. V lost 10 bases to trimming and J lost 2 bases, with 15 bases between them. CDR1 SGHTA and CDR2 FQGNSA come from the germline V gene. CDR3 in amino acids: CATSFSGGNQPQHF. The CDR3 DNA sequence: TGTGCCACTTCGTTTTCGGGGGGCAATCAGCCCCAGCATTTT.

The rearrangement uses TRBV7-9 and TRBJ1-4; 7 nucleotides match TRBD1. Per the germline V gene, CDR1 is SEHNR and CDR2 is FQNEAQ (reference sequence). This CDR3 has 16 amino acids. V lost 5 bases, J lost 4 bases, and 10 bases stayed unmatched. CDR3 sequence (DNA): TGTGCCAGCAGCCCAACATCTCCAGGGGGTAATGAAAAACTGTTTTTT. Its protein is CASSPTSPGGNEKLFF.

CDR3 amino acids: CASNGTGVGWKQFF. CDR3 nucleotides: TGTGCCAGCAACGGGACAGGGGTCGGGTGGAAGCAGTTCTTC. The chain carries TRBV6-5 and TRBJ2-1; 10 nucleotides match TRBD1. The CDR3 extends over 14 amino acids. The germline CDR1 and CDR2 sequences are MNHEY and SVGAGI. V shed 7 bases and J 11 bases; nucleotides not matched to a gene: 11.

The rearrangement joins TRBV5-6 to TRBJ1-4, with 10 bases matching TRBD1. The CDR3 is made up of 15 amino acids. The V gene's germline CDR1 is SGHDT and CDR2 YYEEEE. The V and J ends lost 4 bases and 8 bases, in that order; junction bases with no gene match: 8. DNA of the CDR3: TGTGCCAGCAGCCGGACAGGGGGGATTTGGGAAAAACTGTTTTTT. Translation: CASSRTGGIWEKLFF.

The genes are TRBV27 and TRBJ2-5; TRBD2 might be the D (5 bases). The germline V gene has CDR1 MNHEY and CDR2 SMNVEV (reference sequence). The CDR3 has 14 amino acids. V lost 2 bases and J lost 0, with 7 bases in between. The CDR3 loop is CASSLAGNQETQYF. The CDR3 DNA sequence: TGTGCCAGCAGTTTAGCCGGGAACCAAGAGACCCAGTACTTC.

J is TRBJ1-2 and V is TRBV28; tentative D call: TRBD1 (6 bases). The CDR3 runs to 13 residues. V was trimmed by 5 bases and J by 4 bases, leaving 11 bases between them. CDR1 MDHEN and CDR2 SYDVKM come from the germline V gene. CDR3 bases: TGTGCCAGCAGTGAAACAGGGACCTATGGCTACACCTTC. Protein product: CASSETGTYGYTF.

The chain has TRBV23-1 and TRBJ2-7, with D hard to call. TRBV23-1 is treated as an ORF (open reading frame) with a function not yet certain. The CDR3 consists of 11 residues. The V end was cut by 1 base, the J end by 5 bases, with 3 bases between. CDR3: CASSQLNEQYV. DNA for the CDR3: TGCGCCAGCAGTCAATTAAACGAGCAGTACGTC.

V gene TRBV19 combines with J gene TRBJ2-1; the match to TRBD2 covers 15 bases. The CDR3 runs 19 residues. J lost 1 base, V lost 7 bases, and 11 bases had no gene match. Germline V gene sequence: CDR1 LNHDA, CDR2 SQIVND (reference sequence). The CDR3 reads CASTPPGLAGGRSYNEQFF. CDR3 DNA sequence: TGTGCCAGTACCCCACCGGGACTAGCGGGGGGCCGGTCCTACAATGAGCAGTTCTTC.

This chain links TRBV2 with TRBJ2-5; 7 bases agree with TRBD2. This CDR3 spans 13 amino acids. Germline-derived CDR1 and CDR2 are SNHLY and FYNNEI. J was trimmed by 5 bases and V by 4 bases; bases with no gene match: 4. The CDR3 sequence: CASSGEGGETQYF. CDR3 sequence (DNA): TGTGCCAGCAGTGGGGAGGGAGGGGAGACCCAGTACTTC. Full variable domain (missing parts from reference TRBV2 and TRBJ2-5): EPEVTQTPSHQVTQMGQEVILRCVPISNHLYFYWYRQILGQKVEFLVSFYNNEISEKSEIFDDQFSVERPDGSNFTLKIRSTKLEDSAMYFCASSGEGGETQYFGPGTRLLVL.

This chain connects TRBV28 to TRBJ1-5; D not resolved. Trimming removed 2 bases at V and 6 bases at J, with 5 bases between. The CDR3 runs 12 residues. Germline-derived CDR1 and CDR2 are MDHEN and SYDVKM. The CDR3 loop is CASSLEFQPQHF. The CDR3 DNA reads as TGTGCCAGCAGTTTAGAGTTTCAGCCCCAGCATTTT. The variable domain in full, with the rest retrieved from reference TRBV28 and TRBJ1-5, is DVKVTQSSRYLVKRTGEKVFLECVQDMDHENMFWYRQDPGLGLRLIYFSYDVKMKEKGDIPEGYSVSREKKERFSLILESASTNQTSMYLCASSLEFQPQHFGDGTRLSIL.

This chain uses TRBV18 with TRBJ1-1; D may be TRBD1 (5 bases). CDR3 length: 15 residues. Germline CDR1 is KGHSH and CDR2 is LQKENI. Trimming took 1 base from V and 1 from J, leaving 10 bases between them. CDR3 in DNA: TGTGCCAGCTCACCACTCGGGGGAGAGAACACTGAAGCTTTCTTT. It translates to CASSPLGGENTEAFF.

DNA of the CDR3: TGTGCCAGAGACAGGGTAGGAGCGGGGGCCAACGTCCTGACTTTC. The encoded protein is CARDRVGAGANVLTF. This chain joins TRBV2 and TRBJ2-6; 7 nucleotides agree with TRBD1. The V gene end was trimmed by 9 bases and the J gene end by 4 bases; junction bases not matched to a gene: 9. The CDR3 is 15 amino acids. CDR1 is SNHLY and CDR2 is FYNNEI in the germline V gene.

The CDR3 DNA sequence: TGTGCCAGTAAGTCCCATAGCGGGGGAAAAAACATTCAGTACTTC. It codes for CASKSHSGGKNIQYF. The J gene is TRBJ2-4, the V gene TRBV28; 9 nucleotides align to TRBD2. The CDR3 has 15 amino acids. CDR1 and CDR2 from the germline V gene are MDHEN and SYDVKM. With 9 bases clipped from V and 4 bases from J, the junction kept 10 bases outside the gene matches.

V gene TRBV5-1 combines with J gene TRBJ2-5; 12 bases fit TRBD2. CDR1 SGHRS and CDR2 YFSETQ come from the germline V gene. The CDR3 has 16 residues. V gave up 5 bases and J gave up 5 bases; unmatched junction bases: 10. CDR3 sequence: CASSFMTSGGRETQYF. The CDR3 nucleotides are TGCGCCAGCAGTTTTATGACTAGCGGGGGCCGGGAGACCCAGTACTTC.

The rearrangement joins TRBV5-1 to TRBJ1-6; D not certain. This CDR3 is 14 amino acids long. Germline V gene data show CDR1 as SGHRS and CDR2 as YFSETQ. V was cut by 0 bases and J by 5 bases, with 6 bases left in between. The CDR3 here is CASSLDTNNSPLHF. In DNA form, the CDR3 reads TGCGCCAGCAGCTTGGACACCAATAATTCACCCCTCCACTTT.

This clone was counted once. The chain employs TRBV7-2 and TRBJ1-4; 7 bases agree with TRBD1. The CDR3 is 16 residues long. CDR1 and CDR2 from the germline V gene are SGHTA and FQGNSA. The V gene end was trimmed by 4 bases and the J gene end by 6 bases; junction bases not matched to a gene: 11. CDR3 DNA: TGTGCCAGCAGCTGGGCCGGCCAGGGGGAATATGAAAAACTGTTTTTT. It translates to CASSWAGQGEYEKLFF. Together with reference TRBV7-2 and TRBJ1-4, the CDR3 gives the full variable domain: GAGVSQSPSNKVTEKGKDVELRCDPISGHTALYWYRQSLGQGLEFLIYFQGNSAPDKSGLPSDRFSAERTGGSVSTLTIQRTQQEDSAVYLCASSWAGQGEYEKLFFGSGTQLSVL.

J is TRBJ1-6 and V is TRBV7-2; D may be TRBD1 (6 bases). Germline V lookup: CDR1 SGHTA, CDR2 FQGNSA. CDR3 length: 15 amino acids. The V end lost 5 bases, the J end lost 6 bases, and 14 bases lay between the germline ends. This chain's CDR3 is CASSKAGAINSPLHF. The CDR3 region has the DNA TGTGCCAGCAGCAAGGCAGGGGCTATTAATTCACCCCTCCACTTT.

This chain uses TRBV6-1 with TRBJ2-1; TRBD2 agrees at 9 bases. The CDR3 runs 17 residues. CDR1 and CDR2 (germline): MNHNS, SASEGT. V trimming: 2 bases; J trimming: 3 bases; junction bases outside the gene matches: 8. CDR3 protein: CASSELERGVIYNEQFF. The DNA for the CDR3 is TGTGCCAGCAGTGAACTGGAGCGGGGGGTAATCTACAATGAGCAGTTCTTC.

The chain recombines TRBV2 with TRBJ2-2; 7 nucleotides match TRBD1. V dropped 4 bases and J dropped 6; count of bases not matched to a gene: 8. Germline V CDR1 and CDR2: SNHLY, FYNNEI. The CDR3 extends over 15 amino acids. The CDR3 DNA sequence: TGTGCCAGCAGTGTAGTGAAGGGGGCGGCCGGGGAGCTGTTTTTT. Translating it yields CASSVVKGAAGELFF.

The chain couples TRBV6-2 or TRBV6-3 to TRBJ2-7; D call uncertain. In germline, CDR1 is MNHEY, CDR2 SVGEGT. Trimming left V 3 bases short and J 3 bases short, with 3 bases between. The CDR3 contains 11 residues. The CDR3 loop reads CASSYIYEQYF. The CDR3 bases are TGTGCCAGCAGTTATATCTACGAGCAGTACTTC.

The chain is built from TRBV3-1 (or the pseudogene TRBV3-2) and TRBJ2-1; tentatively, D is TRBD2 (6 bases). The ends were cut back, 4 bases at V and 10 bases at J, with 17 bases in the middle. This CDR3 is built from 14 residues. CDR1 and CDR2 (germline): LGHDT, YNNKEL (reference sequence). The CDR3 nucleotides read TGTGCCAGCAGCCCTGGAGGGTCTGGGAACGAGCAGTTCTTC. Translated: CASSPGGSGNEQFF.

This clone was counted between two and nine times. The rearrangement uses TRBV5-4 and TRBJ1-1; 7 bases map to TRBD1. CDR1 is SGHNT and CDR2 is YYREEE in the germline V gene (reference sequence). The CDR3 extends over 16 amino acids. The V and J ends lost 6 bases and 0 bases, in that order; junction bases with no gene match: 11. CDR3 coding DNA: TGTGCCAGCATGTCTTCAAAACAGGGGATGAACACTGAAGCTTTCTTT. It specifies CASMSSKQGMNTEAFF.